A selection of T cell receptor beta chains follows, all from one sample in a study of CD8+ T cells in alopecia areata. Sequencing was performed with immunoSEQ multiplex PCR; in TCRdb, only in-frame clones are kept and a portion is missing. The sample lists around 250,000 clones; 67% were seen once. The starting material was CD4+ T cells sorted from blood, obtained at week 0. These receptors all stem from a human donor with alopecia areata. Each CDR3 is given with its conserved first and last residue. The D gene is left open where the match is weak. For some rows the clone size is stated as once, few or many, or as a class when expanded; others skip it.

TRBJ2-7 | TRBV5-1 | TRBD1 | NA | CASSLVGQGGDEQYF | TGCGCCAGCAGCTTGGTGGGACAGGGGGGCGACGAGCAGTACTTC
TRBJ1-5 | TRBV5-1 | NA | NA | CASSLGWGQPQHF | TGCGCCAGCAGCTTGGGTTGGGGTCAGCCCCAGCATTTT
TRBJ2-6 | TRBV29-1 | NA | few | CSVAGTRSGANVLTF | TGCAGCGTTGCCGGGACAAGATCTGGGGCCAACGTCCTGACTTTC
TRBJ2-5 | TRBV11-2 | NA | few | CASSRDTQETQYF | TGTGCCAGCAGCCGGGACACCCAAGAGACCCAGTACTTC
TRBJ2-2 | TRBV5-4 | NA | NA | CASRGTGELFF | TGTGCCAGCAGGGGCACCGGGGAGCTGTTTTTT
TRBJ1-2 | TRBV6-1 | NA | NA | CASAPGLYGYTF | TGTGCCAGCGCCCCAGGGCTCTATGGCTACACCTTC
TRBJ2-1 | TRBV29-1 | NA | NA | CSVETWGGPYNEQFF | TGCAGCGTTGAAACGTGGGGGGGCCCATACAATGAGCAGTTCTTC
TRBJ1-1 | TRBV29-1 | NA | few | CSGTDSTEAFF | TGCAGCGGGACAGATAGTACTGAAGCTTTCTTT
TRBJ2-1 | TRBV6-1 | TRBD1 | NA | CASREAGTGVTQQFF | TGTGCCAGCAGAGAAGCCGGGACAGGGGTCACCCAGCAGTTCTTC
TRBJ2-7 | TRBV25-1 | NA | NA | CASSAPAWRGYEQYF | TGTGCCAGCAGTGCACCCGCCTGGAGGGGATACGAGCAGTACTTC
TRBJ2-5 | TRBV12-5 | NA | once | CASGLTGRETQYF | TGTGCTAGTGGTTTGACGGGGCGGGAGACCCAGTACTTC
TRBJ2-7 | TRBV7-2 | TRBD1 | NA | CASSRDSGTNSYEQYF | TGTGCCAGCAGCCGGGACAGCGGTACGAACTCCTACGAGCAGTACTTC
TRBJ1-1 | TRBV30 | NA | once | CAGLEAMAFF | TGTGCCGGCCTAGAAGCGATGGCTTTCTTT
TRBJ1-1 | TRBV29-1 | NA | NA | CSVEVSGRSGGAFF | TGCAGCGTTGAAGTTAGCGGCAGGTCAGGAGGGGCTTTCTTT
TRBJ2-7 | TRBV7-9 | TRBD1 | once | CASSPGQGLVEQYF | TGTGCCAGCAGCCCGGGACAGGGGTTGGTCGAGCAGTACTTC
TRBJ1-2 | TRBV29-1 | NA | NA | CSVVSLYGYTF | TGCAGCGTTGTCAGCCTCTATGGCTACACCTTC
TRBJ2-5 | TRBV5-6 | NA | NA | CASSLEQPGETQYF | TGTGCCAGCAGCTTGGAACAACCTGGGGAGACCCAGTACTTC
TRBJ1-1 | TRBV29-1 | NA | NA | CSAGNTEAFF | TGCAGCGCTGGGAACACTGAAGCTTTCTTT
TRBJ1-1 | TRBV29-1 | NA | NA | CSVTDGGRKAFF | TGCAGCGTCACCGACGGGGGGCGTAAAGCTTTCTTT
TRBJ2-7 | TRBV5-1 | TRBD1 | NA | CASSLGPTGSLDEQYF | TGCGCCAGCAGCTTGGGACCGACAGGGAGTTTGGACGAGCAGTACTTC
TRBJ2-5 | TRBV21-1 | NA | NA | CASSTRDGGGETQYF | TGTGCCAGCAGCACCCGGGACGGGGGGGGAGAGACCCAGTACTTC
TRBJ1-3 | TRBV30 | NA | NA | CAWSVIGLYSGNTIYF | TGTGCCTGGAGTGTAATCGGCCTATACTCTGGAAACACCATATATTTT
TRBJ2-1 | TRBV23-1 | NA | NA | CASSGGVEYNEQFF | TGCGCCAGCAGCGGAGGGGTGGAGTACAATGAGCAGTTCTTC
TRBJ1-2 | TRBV27 | TRBD1 | NA | CASSSTGYGYTF | TGTGCCAGCAGTTCGACAGGGTATGGCTACACCTTC
TRBJ1-2 | TRBV2 | TRBD1 | few | CASSEGGQGVRGYGYTF | TGTGCCAGCAGTGAAGGGGGACAGGGGGTGCGTGGCTATGGCTACACCTTC
TRBJ2-7 | TRBV7-3 | NA | NA | CASSLTGEQYF | TGTGCCAGCAGCCTAACAGGGGAGCAGTACTTC
TRBJ1-5 | TRBV5-1 | NA | NA | CASSLNGGNQPQHF | TGCGCCAGCAGCTTGAACGGGGGAAATCAGCCCCAGCATTTT
TRBJ2-5 | TRBV30 | TRBD2 | once | CAWSSRGGKETQYF | TGTGCCTGGAGTAGCCGGGGGGGTAAAGAGACCCAGTACTTC
TRBJ2-1 | TRBV19 | NA | NA | CASKTGPPGNEQFF | TGTGCCAGCAAAACCGGGCCTCCAGGGAATGAGCAGTTCTTC
TRBJ1-1 | TRBV29-1 | NA | NA | CSVHGGDTEAFF | TGCAGCGTTCACGGCGGGGACACTGAAGCTTTCTTT
TRBJ1-2 | TRBV30 | NA | NA | CAWTGGGRPYGYTF | TGTGCCTGGACCGGGGGAGGACGGCCCTATGGCTACACCTTC
TRBJ2-1 | TRBV30 | NA | NA | CAGLRWTGGEQFF | TGTGCCGGACTACGATGGACGGGTGGTGAGCAGTTCTTC
TRBJ1-2 | TRBV19 | NA | NA | CASKEDPANYGYTF | TGTGCCAGTAAGGAGGACCCGGCCAACTATGGCTACACCTTC
TRBJ2-1 | TRBV30 | TRBD2 | NA | CAWTVAGGYNEQFF | TGTGCCTGGACGGTAGCGGGGGGTTACAATGAGCAGTTCTTC
TRBJ1-2 | TRBV19 | NA | NA | CASSIDLRDYGYTF | TGTGCCAGTAGTATTGATCTTCGGGACTATGGCTACACCTTC
TRBJ2-7 | TRBV9 | NA | NA | CASRGRDEQYF | TGTGCCAGCAGGGGCAGGGACGAGCAGTACTTC
TRBJ1-5 | TRBV20-1 | NA | NA | CSAGTPQHF | TGCAGTGCCGGAACGCCCCAGCATTTT
TRBJ2-5 | TRBV20-1 | NA | NA | CSAPRQTQYF | TGCAGTGCCCCAAGGCAGACCCAGTACTTC
TRBJ1-1 | TRBV29-1 | NA | NA | CSVVILGNEAFF | TGCAGCGTTGTCATTTTGGGGAATGAAGCTTTCTTT
TRBJ1-2 | TRBV9 | NA | NA | CASSVGGGSNYGYTF | TGTGCCAGCAGCGTCGGTGGCGGTTCTAACTATGGCTACACCTTC
TRBJ1-5 | TRBV29-1 | TRBD1 | few | CSVATGGGNQPQHF | TGCAGCGTGGCCACAGGGGGCGGCAATCAGCCCCAGCATTTT
TRBJ2-2 | TRBV30 | TRBD1 | NA | CAWSSTGVTGELFF | TGTGCCTGGAGTTCTACAGGGGTTACCGGGGAGCTGTTTTTT
TRBJ2-3 | TRBV5-1 | NA | NA | CASSLALSTDTQYF | TGCGCCAGCAGCTTGGCCCTCAGCACAGATACGCAGTATTTT
TRBJ2-5 | TRBV29-1 | TRBD1 | few | CSVVLTGTGRETQYF | TGCAGCGTTGTCCTGACCGGGACAGGGAGGGAGACCCAGTACTTC
TRBJ2-3 | TRBV29-1 | NA | NA | CSAPNGGEDTQYF | TGCAGCGCGCCTAACGGGGGAGAAGATACGCAGTATTTT
TRBJ2-5 | TRBV18 | NA | NA | CASSLKETQYF | TGTGCCAGCTCATTGAAGGAGACCCAGTACTTC
TRBJ2-1 | TRBV29-1 | NA | NA | CSVDAISSYNEQFF | TGCAGCGTTGACGCAATTAGCTCCTACAATGAGCAGTTCTTC
TRBJ2-1 | TRBV2 | TRBD2 | NA | CARRTPTSDEQFF | TGTGCCAGGAGGACACCCACTAGCGATGAGCAGTTCTTC
TRBJ2-1 | TRBV13 | NA | NA | CASSLIPRFYNEQFF | TGTGCCAGCAGCTTAATTCCTAGATTCTACAATGAGCAGTTCTTC
TRBJ2-5 | TRBV29-1 | TRBD1 | few | CSVTTGGGETQYF | TGCAGCGTCACCACAGGGGGCGGTGAGACCCAGTACTTC
TRBJ2-7 | TRBV4-3 | NA | NA | CASSQDLGESSYEQYF | TGCGCCAGCAGCCAAGACCTGGGGGAAAGCTCCTACGAGCAGTACTTC